This TCR beta chain emerged from a study of identifying expanded T cells in peripheral blood. This table comes from immunoSEQ multiplex PCR, and its TCRdb copy is limited to in-frame clones, with some not included. This table has 50,000 to 65,000 clones, roughly nine tenths appearing once. Looked up from germline, CDR1 is SGHDN and CDR2 is FVKESK. The CDR3 runs 14 residues. The ends were cut back, 2 bases at V and 8 bases at J, with 15 bases in the middle. The chain recombines TRBV14 with TRBJ1-2; unclear D gene. Sequenced input: blood. This sequence originates from a person between 18 and 69 years old in good health. This CDR3 reads CASSQPRPGGGYTF. The CDR3 bases are TGTGCCAGCAGCCAACCCCGGCCCGGCGGAGGCTACACCTTC.